Listed below are T cell receptor beta chains from one sample, sequenced in a study of T cells after yellow fever vaccination. TCRdb processed the 5' RACE reads anew with MiXCR; each CDR3 protein has one entry. Here the sample spans around 320,000 distinct CDR3 sequences, approximately 10% being singletons. The sample was CD4+ T cells sorted from PBMCs, taken 5 days after the yellow fever booster vaccination. The receptors were gathered from a man younger than 35 who received the YFV17D yellow fever vaccine. The CDR3 runs from the conserved cysteine through the conserved F or W. D genes are given only for firm matches. Not every row has a clone size; where given, it reads once, few, many or a size class.

J	V	size	D	CDR3	DNA
TRBJ1-2	TRBV7-8	few	NA	CASSLVARDYGYTF	TGTGCCAGCAGCTTAGTCGCCAGAGACTATGGCTACACCTTC
TRBJ1-3	TRBV6-5	few	NA	CASSENRNTIYF	TGTGCCAGCAGTGAAAATAGAAACACCATATATTTT
TRBJ2-3	TRBV5-6	many	TRBD1	CASSLGTGSALRSHTQYF	TGTGCCAGCAGCTTAGGGACAGGGAGCGCCTTGCGAAGCCATACGCAGTATTTT
TRBJ2-7	TRBV6-5	few	NA	CASSYTGNEQYF	TGTGCCAGCAGTTATACAGGGAACGAGCAGTACTTC
TRBJ1-1	TRBV5-1	NA	NA	CASSLDSSPTEAFF	TGCGCCAGCAGCTTGGACTCGTCCCCCACTGAAGCTTTCTTT
TRBJ2-5	TRBV4-3	NA	NA	CASSQDHRGTQETQYF	TGCGCCAGCAGCCAAGATCATAGGGGGACCCAAGAGACCCAGTACTTC
TRBJ2-3	TRBV4-3	NA	NA	CASSPRPSSTDTQYF	TGCGCCAGCAGCCCCCGGCCCAGTAGCACAGATACGCAGTATTTT
TRBJ2-5	TRBV24-1	many	NA	CATSDPSKTQYF	TGTGCCACCAGTGATCCGAGCAAGACCCAGTACTTC
TRBJ2-7	TRBV7-2	many	NA	CASSSGFAYEQYF	TGTGCCAGCAGCAGCGGGTTTGCCTACGAGCAGTACTTC
TRBJ2-3	TRBV4-3	many	NA	CASSKHGKDTQYF	TGCGCCAGCAGCAAACATGGGAAAGATACGCAGTATTTT
TRBJ2-2	TRBV2	NA	TRBD1	CATAQGENTGELFF	TGTGCCACCGCCCAGGGGGAGAACACCGGGGAGCTGTTTTTT
TRBJ1-6	TRBV6-5	few	NA	CASSRRRPADSPLHF	TGTGCCAGCAGTCGCAGGCGGCCGGCGGATTCACCCCTCCACTTT
TRBJ2-7	TRBV10-3	many	NA	CAISEGGFPYEQYF	TGTGCCATCAGTGAGGGGGGTTTTCCCTACGAGCAGTACTTC
TRBJ1-6	TRBV2	NA	NA	CASSERSFLLTLGSPLHF	TGTGCCAGCAGTGAACGTTCCTTCTTATTGACTTTAGGATCACCCCTCCACTTT
TRBJ2-1	TRBV7-9	NA	NA	CASSSRPPYNEQFF	TGTGCCAGCAGCTCCCGACCCCCCTACAATGAGCAGTTCTTC
TRBJ2-1	TRBV5-1	NA	NA	CASSSVVGDEQFF	TGCGCCAGCAGCTCGGTGGTAGGGGATGAGCAGTTCTTC
TRBJ2-7	TRBV12-5	NA	NA	CASGGGGSEQYF	TGTGCTAGTGGGGGTGGGGGGTCCGAGCAGTACTTC
TRBJ1-1	TRBV4-3	many	TRBD1	CASSSFQGAEAFF	TGCGCCAGCAGCTCCTTTCAGGGGGCTGAAGCTTTCTTT
TRBJ2-2	TRBV29-1	many	NA	CSVGRPTNTGELFF	TGCAGCGTCGGGCGACCCACGAACACCGGGGAGCTGTTTTTT
TRBJ2-3	TRBV29-1	NA	TRBD1	CSVVRSGTGGADTQYF	TGCAGCGTTGTTCGTTCCGGGACAGGGGGTGCAGATACGCAGTATTTT
TRBJ2-2	TRBV6-6	few	NA	CASSYEGTTGELFF	TGTGCCAGCAGTTACGAGGGGACCACCGGGGAGCTGTTTTTT
TRBJ1-6	TRBV27	many	NA	CASSLRLGLWSPLHF	TGTGCCAGCAGTTTACGTTTGGGGTTGTGGTCACCCCTCCACTTT
TRBJ1-4	TRBV4-3	many	NA	CASSQEREKLFF	TGCGCCAGCAGCCAAGAGAGAGAAAAACTGTTTTTT
TRBJ1-2	TRBV7-2	NA	NA	CASNPLGQGGYTF	TGTGCCAGCAATCCGCTGGGGCAAGGTGGCTACACCTTC
TRBJ2-3	TRBV30	many	NA	CAGTTTDTQYF	TGTGCCGGGACCACCACAGATACGCAGTATTTT
TRBJ2-4	TRBV5-1	many	TRBD2	CASSSLADLAKNIQYF	TGCGCCAGCAGCTCACTAGCGGATCTAGCCAAAAACATTCAGTACTTC
TRBJ2-3	TRBV6-4	NA	TRBD2	CASSEAGRYTDTQYF	TGTGCCAGCAGTGAAGCGGGGCGCTACACAGATACGCAGTATTTT
TRBJ2-3	TRBV5-6	many	TRBD2	CASSLLTSGTDTQYF	TGTGCCAGCAGCTTGCTAACTAGCGGCACAGATACGCAGTATTTT
TRBJ2-2	TRBV7-8	many	NA	CASSMTRANTGELFF	TGTGCCAGCAGCATGACCCGGGCGAACACCGGGGAGCTGTTTTTT
TRBJ2-1	TRBV7-2	few	TRBD2	CASSSPLADSYNEQFF	TGTGCCAGCAGCTCCCCACTAGCGGACTCCTACAATGAGCAGTTCTTC
TRBJ1-4	TRBV4-1	few	NA	CASSQSRASGEKLFF	TGCGCCAGCAGCCAATCGAGAGCATCAGGGGAAAAACTGTTTTTT
TRBJ2-1	TRBV6-5	NA	NA	CASSYSNFFGIDEQFF	TGTGCCAGCAGTTACTCGAATTTCTTCGGGATCGATGAGCAGTTCTTC
TRBJ1-5	TRBV24-1	NA	NA	CATSDKTAQPQHF	TGTGCCACCAGTGACAAGACAGCCCAGCCCCAGCATTTT
TRBJ2-3	TRBV9	few	TRBD2	CASSVAPRGVTDTQYF	TGTGCCAGCAGCGTAGCCCCGCGGGGGGTCACAGATACGCAGTATTTT
TRBJ2-3	TRBV12-3/TRBV12-4	many	NA	CASSWGIDTQYF	TGTGCCAGCAGTTGGGGGATAGATACGCAGTATTTT
TRBJ1-6	TRBV20-1	NA	NA	CSAKLGQINSPLHF	TGCAGTGCTAAACTGGGGCAGATTAATTCACCCCTCCACTTT